The 17 T cell receptor beta chains given below trace back to one sample, sequenced in a study of blood T cell repertoires in COVID-19. The data were produced by immunoSEQ multiplex PCR, yet TCRdb's version contains in-frame clones alone and is incomplete. The sample includes about 300,000 clones, 85% to 90% of them seen just once. Material for sequencing was PBMCs or T cells enriched from blood (not recorded which). Every receptor here comes from a woman aged 50 to 60 who had been exposed to COVID-19.

This chain uses TRBV20-1 with TRBJ1-2; D perhaps matches TRBD1 (6 bases). V gave up 4 bases and J gave up 3 bases, with 6 bases separating them. The CDR3 covers 11 residues. CDR1 is DFQATT and CDR2 is SNEGSKA in the germline V gene (reference sequence). CDR3 coding DNA: TGCAGTGCTAACAGGGACTATGGCTACACCTTC. Encoded protein: CSANRDYGYTF.

V usage is TRBV6-4 and J usage is TRBJ1-2; D might be TRBD1 (6 bases). Germline values: CDR1 MRHNA, CDR2 SNTAGT. The CDR3 length is 15 residues. The V end lost 0 bases, the J end lost 3 bases, and 11 bases lay between the germline ends. The CDR3 DNA reads as TGTGCCAGCAGTGACTCCAGGGGCTCACACTATGGCTACACCTTC. Its translation is CASSDSRGSHYGYTF.

The CDR3, as DNA: TGTGCCAGCAGTTCAGCGGTGCTCAGAGATACGCAGTATTTT. Its protein product is CASSSAVLRDTQYF. The chain has TRBV5-6 and TRBJ2-3, with a possible D match to TRBD2 (5 bases). Germline V gene lookup returns CDR1 SGHDT and CDR2 YYEEEE. The CDR3 sequence is 14 residues long. V lost 5 bases and J 5 bases, leaving 15 bases between the germline ends.

The V gene is TRBV10-2, the J gene TRBJ2-3, with 8 positions matching TRBD2. The CDR3 has 16 residues. In germline, CDR1 is WSHSY, CDR2 SAAADI. J was trimmed by 4 bases and V by 3 bases; bases with no gene match: 9. The CDR3 region has the DNA TGCGCCAGCAGTGACGGGGCGGGGGGTCTTGCAGATACGCAGTATTTT. Protein: CASSDGAGGLADTQYF.

This clone was picked up one time. The rearrangement joins TRBV3-1 (or the pseudogene TRBV3-2) to TRBJ2-7; perhaps TRBD1 as D (6 bases). V lost 0 bases and J lost 6, with 27 bases in between. The CDR3 spans 19 residues. Germline V gene sequence: CDR1 LGHDT, CDR2 YNNKEL (reference sequence). CDR3 coding DNA: TGTGCCAGCAGCCAAGATGTGTTTGGGGACGCACCTCGAGGGGGCGAGCAGTACTTC. Encoded protein: CASSQDVFGDAPRGGEQYF.

The chain carries TRBV28 and TRBJ1-5, with a possible D match to TRBD1 (6 bases). Trimming took off 5 bases at V and 2 bases at J, with 16 bases between the two ends. The V gene's germline CDR1 is MDHEN and CDR2 SYDVKM. The CDR3 length is 16 residues. The CDR3 DNA reads TGTGCCAGCAGTCCTCAGACAGGACTCGGCAATCAGCCCCAGCATTTT. Its translation is CASSPQTGLGNQPQHF. The whole variable domain, remainder taken from reference TRBV28 and TRBJ1-5, is DVKVTQSSRYLVKRTGEKVFLECVQDMDHENMFWYRQDPGLGLRLIYFSYDVKMKEKGDIPEGYSVSREKKERFSLILESASTNQTSMYLCASSPQTGLGNQPQHFGDGTRLSIL.

To note about this clone: Other DNA sequences in this sample translate to the same CDR3. The chain couples TRBV5-6 to TRBJ2-2; TRBD2 matches 13 bases. The ends lost 2 bases at V and 6 bases at J; junction bases unmatched: 1. This CDR3 comprises 15 residues. The germline CDR1 and CDR2 sequences are SGHDT and YYEEEE. The CDR3 here is CASSFTSGGAGELFF. CDR3 nucleotide sequence: TGTGCCAGCAGCTTTACTAGCGGGGGGGCCGGGGAGCTGTTTTTT.

The chain couples TRBV5-1 to TRBJ1-1; TRBD1 matches at 8 bases. The CDR3 totals 14 residues. CDR1 and CDR2 (germline): SGHRS, YFSETQ. V dropped 4 bases and J dropped 4; count of bases not matched to a gene: 6. In DNA form, the CDR3 reads TGCGCCAGCAGCCAGGGGGCTCTAGGCACTGAAGCTTTCTTT. It is translated as CASSQGALGTEAFF.

The gene calls are TRBV14 and TRBJ2-7; D is possibly TRBD1 (6 bases). This CDR3 comprises 15 residues. Per the germline V gene, CDR1 is SGHDN and CDR2 is FVKESK. The V end was cut by 1 base, the J end by 0 bases, with 10 bases between. CDR3 DNA sequence: TGTGCCAGCAGCCAAGGGGCGGACAGCTCCTACGAGCAGTACTTC. Its protein product is CASSQGADSSYEQYF.

This rearrangement joins TRBV6-5 to TRBJ1-3; the match to TRBD1 covers 9 bases. The length of the CDR3 is 14 residues. In germline, CDR1 is MNHEY, CDR2 SVGAGI. Trimming at V came to 6 bases and at J to 8 bases, leaving 8 bases not matched to a gene. CDR3 DNA: TGTGCCAGCAGACCTGACAGGGGGTCGCACACCATATATTTT. Its translation: CASRPDRGSHTIYF.

V usage is TRBV7-9 and J usage is TRBJ1-5, with TRBD1 matching over 9 bases. Germline V gene sequence: CDR1 SEHNR, CDR2 FQNEAQ (reference sequence). This CDR3 has 14 amino acids. V was pared by 5 bases and J by 6 bases, with 5 bases of the junction left unmatched. CDR3 bases: TGTGCCAGCAGCCCGGGACAGGGCGGTCAGCCCCAGCATTTT. Translated, it gives CASSPGQGGQPQHF.

The chain combines TRBV13 with TRBJ1-4; the match to TRBD1 covers 10 bases. V lost 5 bases, J lost 10 bases, and 19 bases stayed unmatched. Germline lookup yields CDR1 PRHDT and CDR2 FYEKMQ (reference sequence). This CDR3 has 18 amino acids. CDR3 DNA: TGTGCCAGCAGCATCCTCGGGACAGGGGACCATGGTTTACGAAAACTGTTTTTT. Translated: CASSILGTGDHGLRKLFF.

The V and J genes are TRBV18 and TRBJ1-6, with 8 positions matching TRBD1. The CDR3 totals 15 residues. Trimming cost V 3 bases and J 8 bases; bases outside gene matches: 6. The germline CDR1 and CDR2 sequences are KGHSH and LQKENI. CDR3 sequence: CASSPGQGAYSPLHF. The CDR3 nucleotides are TGTGCCAGCTCACCTGGTCAGGGGGCATATTCACCCCTCCACTTT.

This clone was observed once. The chain carries TRBV25-1 and TRBJ2-1, with D perhaps TRBD1 (6 bases). V lost 0 bases and J 8 bases, leaving 14 bases between the germline ends. The germline CDR1 and CDR2 sequences are MGHDK and SYGVNS. The CDR3 runs 15 residues. CDR3 amino acids: CASSEYNRDFHEQFF. The CDR3 DNA reads as TGTGCCAGCAGTGAATATAACAGGGATTTCCATGAGCAGTTCTTC.

The chain carries TRBV5-4 and TRBJ2-1, with a possible D match to TRBD2 (7 bases). The ends were cut back, 4 bases at V and 2 bases at J, with 16 bases in the middle. CDR1 SGHNT and CDR2 YYREEE come from the germline V gene (reference sequence). CDR3 length: 16 residues. The CDR3 nucleotides are TGTGCCAGCAGCACTGGGGGGGCCCCGGCCTACAATGAGCAGTTCTTC. Amino acids: CASSTGGAPAYNEQFF.

The genes are TRBV15 and TRBJ1-5, with TRBD1 identical over 9 bases. Germline CDR1 LNHNV, CDR2 YYDKDF (reference sequence). The CDR3 covers 16 residues. V gave up 2 bases and J gave up 5 bases; unmatched junction bases: 7. The CDR3 is CATSRTPGQGHQPQHF. In DNA, the CDR3 is TGTGCCACCAGCAGAACTCCGGGACAGGGACATCAGCCCCAGCATTTT. Full variable domain (rest looked up from reference TRBV15 and TRBJ1-5): DAMVIQNPRYQVTQFGKPVTLSCSQTLNHNVMYWYQQKSSQAPKLLFHYYDKDFNNEADTPDNFQSRRPNTSFCFLDIRSPGLGDTAMYLCATSRTPGQGHQPQHFGDGTRLSIL.

This chain joins TRBV15 and TRBJ1-5; 9 bases map to TRBD1. From germline, CDR1 is LNHNV and CDR2 YYDKDF (reference sequence). CDR3 length: 16 residues. V lost 4 bases to trimming and J lost 2 bases; unmatched junction nucleotides: 6. The DNA for the CDR3 is TGTGCCACCAGCACAGGACAGGGGATGGGCAATCAGCCCCAGCATTTT. It is translated as CATSTGQGMGNQPQHF.